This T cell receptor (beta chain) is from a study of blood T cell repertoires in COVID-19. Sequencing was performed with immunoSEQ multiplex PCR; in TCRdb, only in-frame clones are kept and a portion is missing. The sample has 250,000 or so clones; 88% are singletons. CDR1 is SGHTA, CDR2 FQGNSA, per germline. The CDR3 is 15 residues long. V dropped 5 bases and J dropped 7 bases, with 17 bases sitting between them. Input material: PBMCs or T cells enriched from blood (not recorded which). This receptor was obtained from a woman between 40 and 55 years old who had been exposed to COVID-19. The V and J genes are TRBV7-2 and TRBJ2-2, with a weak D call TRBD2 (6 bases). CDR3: CASSPGGLAYGELFF. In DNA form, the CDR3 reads TGTGCCAGCAGCCCCGGCGGCCTAGCGTACGGGGAGCTGTTTTTT.